These T cell receptor beta chains were read from a single sample in a study of blood T cell repertoires in COVID-19. The assay was immunoSEQ multiplex PCR, and TCRdb's table has in-frame clones only and misses some. The data hold about 350,000 clones, with 88% observed a single time. Sequencing used PBMCs or T cells enriched from blood (not recorded which). Every receptor here comes from a woman under 40 who had been exposed to COVID-19. Both conserved end residues are part of each CDR3. Each record gives: clone size, D gene, J gene, V gene, CDR3 protein, CDR3 DNA. The D gene is left open where the match is weak. Clone size is not always given. Where it is, it says once, few, many or a class for expanded clones.

>NA|TRBD1|TRBJ1-6|TRBV11-2
CASSPDRGPSPLHF
TGTGCCAGCAGTCCCGACAGGGGGCCTTCACCCCTCCACTTT
>once|TRBD1|TRBJ2-7|TRBV6-1
CASSEEGTGGIEQYF
TGTGCCAGCAGTGAAGAGGGGACAGGGGGCATCGAGCAGTACTTC
>NA|TRBD1|TRBJ1-5|TRBV19
CASSIDQGAGQPQHF
TGTGCCAGTAGTATAGACCAGGGGGCCGGTCAGCCCCAGCATTTT
>NA|NA|TRBJ2-7|TRBV28
CASLGYEQYF
TGTGCCAGCCTCGGGTACGAGCAGTACTTC
>NA|TRBD2|TRBJ2-5|TRBV7-9
CASSSHPGLAGGGGETQYF
TGTGCCAGCAGCTCCCACCCCGGACTAGCGGGAGGTGGGGGGGAGACCCAGTACTTC
>NA|TRBD2|TRBJ2-3|TRBV7-8
CASSPPTSGRPDTQYF
TGTGCCAGCAGCCCTCCGACTAGCGGGAGACCAGATACGCAGTATTTT
>NA|TRBD1|TRBJ1-5|TRBV5-1
CASSKTTGRNQPQHF
TGCGCCAGCAGCAAGACGACAGGGCGCAATCAGCCCCAGCATTTT
>NA|TRBD1|TRBJ2-7|TRBV4-1
CASKSEPGTGYTEQYF
TGCGCCAGCAAGTCCGAGCCCGGGACAGGGTACACCGAGCAGTACTTC
>NA|TRBD1|TRBJ2-2|TRBV9
CASSVFNRGPGELFF
TGTGCCAGCAGCGTCTTCAACAGGGGGCCCGGGGAGCTGTTTTTT
>NA|NA|TRBJ1-1|TRBV13
CASSSRYMNTEAFF
TGTGCCAGCAGCTCGAGGTACATGAACACTGAAGCTTTCTTT
>NA|NA|TRBJ2-5|TRBV3-1/TRBV3-2
CASSQGVAQETQYF
TGTGCCAGCAGCCAAGGTGTAGCCCAAGAGACCCAGTACTTC
>NA|TRBD2|TRBJ2-5|TRBV14
CASSQATSGGYQETQYF
TGTGCCAGCAGCCAAGCGACTAGCGGGGGTTATCAAGAGACCCAGTACTTC
>once|NA|TRBJ1-4|TRBV30
CAWSPWGRGDGLEKLFF
TGTGCCTGGAGCCCTTGGGGAAGGGGCGACGGATTAGAAAAACTGTTTTTT
>NA|NA|TRBJ1-3|TRBV19
CATARVSGNTIYF
TGTGCCACCGCTAGAGTCTCTGGAAACACCATATATTTT
>NA|TRBD2|TRBJ2-3|TRBV20-1
CSASWRGRPGDTQYF
TGCAGTGCTAGTTGGCGCGGGAGGCCCGGAGATACGCAGTATTTT
>few|TRBD2|TRBJ2-1|TRBV10-3
CAISDLGSGYNEQFF
TGTGCCATCAGTGATCTGGGTAGCGGGTACAATGAGCAGTTCTTC
>NA|TRBD2|TRBJ2-2|TRBV19
CASRALAGGHGELFF
TGTGCCAGTAGAGCCTTAGCGGGAGGGCACGGGGAGCTGTTTTTT
>NA|TRBD2|TRBJ2-3|TRBV19
CASSITSGPTDTQYF
TGTGCCAGTAGTATCACTAGCGGACCAACAGATACGCAGTATTTT
>NA|TRBD2|TRBJ2-1|TRBV11-3
CASSLTSGNNEQFF
TGTGCCAGCAGCTTAACTAGCGGGAACAATGAGCAGTTCTTC
>NA|NA|TRBJ1-2|TRBV7-9
CASSLAGQGYGYTF
TGTGCCAGCAGCTTAGCTGGGCAGGGGTATGGCTACACCTTC
>NA|NA|TRBJ2-5|TRBV18
CASSTEAGLTGAQYF
TGTGCCAGCTCAACAGAAGCGGGCTTAACGGGGGCCCAGTACTTC
>NA|TRBD2|TRBJ2-5|TRBV7-8
CASSTGLAGRAQYF
TGTGCCAGCAGCACGGGACTAGCGGGTCGGGCCCAGTACTTC
>NA|NA|TRBJ1-1|TRBV6-1
CASSESGQNTEAFF
TGTGCCAGCAGTGAGTCTGGACAGAACACTGAAGCTTTCTTT
>NA|TRBD1|TRBJ1-4|TRBV30
CAWSVLGTGLNEKLFF
TGTGCCTGGAGTGTATTAGGGACAGGGCTAAATGAAAAACTGTTTTTT
>NA|NA|TRBJ1-4|TRBV27
CASSLSYRDNEKLFF
TGTGCCAGCAGTTTAAGCTACAGGGACAATGAAAAACTGTTTTTT
>NA|NA|TRBJ2-5|TRBV7-3
CASSSGQPQETQYF
TGTGCCAGCAGCTCCGGACAGCCCCAAGAGACCCAGTACTTC
>NA|NA|TRBJ1-1|TRBV4-1
CASSQDRGEAFF
TGCGCCAGCAGCCAAGACCGGGGTGAAGCTTTCTTT
>NA|NA|TRBJ2-7|TRBV6-2/TRBV6-3
CASSYYADGVEQYF
TGTGCCAGCAGTTACTACGCGGACGGGGTGGAGCAGTACTTC
>few|NA|TRBJ1-1|TRBV28
CASSLSGSEAFF
TGTGCCAGCAGTTTATCGGGGAGTGAAGCTTTCTTT
>NA|TRBD1|TRBJ2-7|TRBV7-2
CASSPTVGQGYEQYF
TGTGCCAGCAGCCCGACAGTTGGACAGGGATACGAGCAGTACTTC
>once|TRBD2|TRBJ2-3|TRBV27
CASSLGTSGVSTQYF
TGTGCCAGCAGTTTAGGGACTAGCGGGGTTAGCACGCAGTATTTT
>once|TRBD1|TRBJ2-7|TRBV29-1
CSWGTGSSHEQYF
TGCTCATGGGGGACAGGATCGAGCCACGAGCAGTACTTC
>many|NA|TRBJ1-1|TRBV15
CATSRAQGGTEAFF
TGTGCCACCAGCAGAGCCCAGGGAGGAACTGAAGCTTTCTTT
>NA|NA|TRBJ2-6|TRBV7-3
CASSLGGAGANVLTF
TGTGCCAGCAGCTTAGGAGGAGCTGGGGCCAACGTCCTGACTTTC
>NA|TRBD2|TRBJ2-3|TRBV2
CASSAHGGRLGTDTQYF
TGTGCCAGCAGCGCCCATGGCGGGAGATTGGGCACAGATACGCAGTATTTT
>NA|TRBD2|TRBJ2-1|TRBV9
CASSRQNSGRASNEQFF
TGTGCCAGCAGCAGACAGAATAGCGGGAGGGCCTCTAATGAGCAGTTCTTC
>NA|NA|TRBJ2-1|TRBV3-1/TRBV3-2
CASSQDLDEPYNEQFF
TGTGCCAGCAGCCAAGACCTAGACGAACCCTACAATGAGCAGTTCTTC
>NA|NA|TRBJ2-1|TRBV30
CAWSVGVSSYNEQFF
TGTGCCTGGAGTGTAGGGGTTAGCTCGTACAATGAGCAGTTCTTC
>NA|NA|TRBJ1-2|TRBV29-1
CSVKQGGGYGYTF
TGCAGCGTTAAACAGGGCGGAGGCTATGGCTACACCTTC
>NA|TRBD1|TRBJ1-2|TRBV2
CASTPAGGQGGYTF
TGTGCCAGCACCCCCGCAGGGGGACAAGGTGGCTACACCTTC
>NA|NA|TRBJ2-1|TRBV28
CASGPGRPNEQFF
TGTGCCAGCGGCCCAGGGAGGCCGAATGAGCAGTTCTTC
>NA|NA|TRBJ1-2|TRBV30
CAWSGGGANYGYTF
TGTGCCTGGAGTGGTGGGGGGGCTAACTATGGCTACACCTTC
>NA|TRBD2|TRBJ2-5|TRBV9
CASTLAGGQETQYF
TGTGCCAGCACCCTAGCGGGAGGGCAAGAGACCCAGTACTTC
>NA|TRBD1|TRBJ1-1|TRBV5-1
CASSLEQGASGKAFF
TGCGCCAGCAGCTTGGAACAGGGGGCGTCGGGTAAAGCTTTCTTT
>once|TRBD2|TRBJ2-3|TRBV27
CASSFWGVAGFSTDTQYF
TGTGCCAGCAGTTTCTGGGGGGTAGCGGGGTTTAGCACAGATACGCAGTATTTT
>NA|NA|TRBJ1-4|TRBV3-1/TRBV3-2
CASSYGGSTNEKLFF
TGTGCCAGCAGCTATGGGGGCTCAACTAATGAAAAACTGTTTTTT
>NA|NA|TRBJ2-4|TRBV10-3
CAISESQGENIQYF
TGTGCCATCAGTGAGTCACAGGGAGAAAACATTCAGTACTTC
>NA|TRBD1|TRBJ2-3|TRBV5-1
CASRPQGASTDTQYF
TGCGCCAGCAGACCTCAGGGGGCCAGCACAGATACGCAGTATTTT
>NA|NA|TRBJ1-3|TRBV10-3
CATGVRGVAGNTIYF
TGTGCCACGGGTGTGCGCGGGGTAGCTGGAAACACCATATATTTT
>NA|NA|TRBJ2-7|TRBV11-2
CASSSPATFLGYF
TGTGCCAGCAGCTCGCCCGCAACCTTTCTAGGATACTTC
>NA|NA|TRBJ2-7|TRBV24-1
CATGSAGAPYEQYF
TGTGCCACAGGATCTGCGGGGGCCCCCTACGAGCAGTACTTC
>once|TRBD2|TRBJ2-1|TRBV5-1
CATIAGNEQFF
TGCGCCACCATAGCGGGGAATGAGCAGTTCTTC
>NA|TRBD2|TRBJ2-5|TRBV11-3
CASSFLAGAQETQYF
TGTGCCAGCAGCTTTTTAGCGGGAGCCCAAGAGACCCAGTACTTC
>NA|TRBD2|TRBJ2-2|TRBV14
CASSYNPGTSGRWKSGELFF
TGTGCCAGCAGCTACAACCCCGGGACTAGCGGGAGGTGGAAATCCGGGGAGCTGTTTTTT
>NA|TRBD1|TRBJ1-2|TRBV4-1
CASSQDPGTAIYGYTF
TGCGCCAGCAGCCAAGATCCCGGGACAGCGATCTATGGCTACACCTTC